These 4 T cell receptor delta chains share one sample of origin, sequenced in a study of γδ T cells in repeated Plasmodium falciparum infection. Gammadelta T cells were flow-sorted from PBMC into Vgamma9/Vdelta2+ and Vdelta2-negative populations for bulk analysis. TCRdb reanalyzed the multiplex PCR reads using CATT. Here the sample spans around 46,000 delta-chain clones, roughly 1.9% being singletons. Sequenced material: gamma-delta T cells from blood. The source of these receptors is a pool of human donors (malaria-infected and uninfected, not separated).

A word on this clone: A far larger clone is off by one base, so a read error is likely. Different DNA sequences within this sample yield the same CDR3. The rearrangement uses TRDV2 and TRDJ1; 12 nucleotides agree with TRDD3. The J gene, not given by TCRdb, was assigned here from a germline match of the nucleotide sequence. This CDR3 spans 21 amino acids. J was trimmed by 0 bases and V by 1 base; bases with no gene match: 17. Germline assignment: CDR1 GEAIGNYY and CDR2 EKD. The CDR3: CACDTLLLGDTDLDNTDKLIF. CDR3 sequence (DNA): TGTGCCTGTGACACGCTTTTACTGGGGGATACTGACCTCGACAACACCGATAAACTCATCTTT.

This clone came up many times. This likely came from a read error, as a far larger clone is one base away. The same CDR3 is also encoded by other DNA sequences in this sample. The gene calls are TRDV1 and TRDJ2; TRDD3 agrees at 9 bases. No J gene is reported in TCRdb; it was inferred here by comparing the DNA with germline. The CDR3 consists of 20 residues. With V trimmed by 3 bases and J by 4 bases, 18 bases remained unmatched. Germline CDR1 and CDR2: TSWWSYY and QGS. For the CDR3, the DNA is TGTGCTCTTGGGGAGACCTTAACCAGTACTGGGGGACTAAGGACAGCACAACTCTTCTTT. Amino acids: CALGETLTSTGGLRTAQLFF.

The sample holds many counts of this clone. A read error likely explains this, since a far larger clone differs by one base. This same CDR3 is encoded by further DNA sequences in the sample. The chain carries TRAV38-2/DV8 and TRDJ1, with TRDD3 matching over 12 bases. J gave up 1 base and V 1 base, and 26 bases lay outside the gene matches. The germline CDR1 and CDR2 sequences are TSESDYY and QEAYKQQN. The CDR3 covers 24 residues. The CDR3 sequence: CAYRSFEYFQATYWGIPATDKLIF. The CDR3 DNA reads TGTGCTTATAGGAGCTTCGAATACTTCCAGGCTACGTACTGGGGGATACCGGCCACCGATAAACTCATCTTT.

Many counts were recorded for this clone. The protein that TCRdb holds for this DNA derives from a much larger clone and differs from the translated DNA at residue 17, which likely indicates a read error; the protein shown here is translated from the DNA. The CDR3 DNA is TGTGCTCTTGGGGAAGCGGTAGGAACGGTCAAAACTCCGTACTGGGGGGTACGCACCGATAAACTCATCTTT. Its translation: CALGEAVGTVKTPYWGVRTDKLIF. The V and J genes are TRDV1 and TRDJ1, with 8 bases matching TRDD3. The CDR3 loop spans 24 amino acids. V shed 2 bases, J shed 1 base, and the junction held 30 bases outside the gene matches. Germline CDR1 and CDR2: TSWWSYY and QGS.